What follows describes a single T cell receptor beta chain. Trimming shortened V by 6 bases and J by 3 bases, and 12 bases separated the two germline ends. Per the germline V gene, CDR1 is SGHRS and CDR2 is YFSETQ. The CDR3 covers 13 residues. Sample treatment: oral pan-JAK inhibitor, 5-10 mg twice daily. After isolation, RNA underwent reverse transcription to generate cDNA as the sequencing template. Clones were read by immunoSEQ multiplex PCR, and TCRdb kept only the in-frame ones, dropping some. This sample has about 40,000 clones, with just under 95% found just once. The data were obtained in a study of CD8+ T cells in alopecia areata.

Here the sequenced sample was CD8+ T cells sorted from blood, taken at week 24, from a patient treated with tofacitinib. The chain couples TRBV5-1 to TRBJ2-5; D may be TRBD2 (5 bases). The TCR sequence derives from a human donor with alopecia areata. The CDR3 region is CASTPGSEETQYF. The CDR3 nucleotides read TGCGCCAGCACCCCGGGGTCGGAAGAGACCCAGTACTTC.